A selection of T cell receptor beta chains follows, all from one sample in a study of brain T cells in children with intractable seizures. Some clones are missing from TCRdb's copy, which holds only in-frame ones; the method was immunoSEQ multiplex PCR. This sample yields 7,500 to 9,500 clones, of which roughly 71% are seen a single time; around 18% belongs to the top ten. The sequencing used resected brain tissue, collected at surgery. The source is a girl aged 2 to 10 with tuberous sclerosis and intractable seizures. The CDR3 runs from the conserved cysteine through the conserved F or W. The D gene is left open where the match is weak. The listing skips clone size in some rows; elsewhere it reads once, few, many or a size class.

DNA	CDR3	J	D	V	size
TGCGCCAGCCTACCAATTGGGGGTAATGAGCAGTTCTTC	CASLPIGGNEQFF	TRBJ2-1	NA	TRBV10-1	NA
TGTGCCAGCAGCTTAAAGCCGGGTTTTATGGAGGCAGATACGCAGTATTTT	CASSLKPGFMEADTQYF	TRBJ2-3	NA	TRBV7-3	NA
TGTGCCAGCAGCCAAGATGGCCCGTGGTACTATGGCTACACCTTC	CASSQDGPWYYGYTF	TRBJ1-2	NA	TRBV3-1/TRBV3-2	NA
TGTGCCAGCAGCCAAGAAGACGGCGGGGCCATTCAGCCCCAGCATTTT	CASSQEDGGAIQPQHF	TRBJ1-5	NA	TRBV3-1/TRBV3-2	NA
TGTGCCTGGAGTCCCGATGGGAACACTGAAGCTTTCTTT	CAWSPDGNTEAFF	TRBJ1-1	NA	TRBV30	NA
TGCGCCAGCAGCCCCGGGACTAGCGGGGGCCAGGGCAATGAGCAGTTCTTC	CASSPGTSGGQGNEQFF	TRBJ2-1	TRBD2	TRBV5-1	NA
TGTGCCAGCAGCCCAGATTTGACTGGCAATTTGAAGACCCAGTACTTC	CASSPDLTGNLKTQYF	TRBJ2-5	NA	TRBV9	few
TGTGCCAGCAGCTTAGCCCCGGGGGCGTCCGAGCAGTACTTC	CASSLAPGASEQYF	TRBJ2-7	NA	TRBV11-2	NA
TGTGCCAGCAGTTACATGGGGAGCTCCTACAATGAGCAGTTCTTC	CASSYMGSSYNEQFF	TRBJ2-1	NA	TRBV6-6	NA
TGTGCTAGTGGTTTGGGACTATCCGAAGATACGCAGTATTTT	CASGLGLSEDTQYF	TRBJ2-3	NA	TRBV12-5	once
TGTGCCAGCAGACGTGCGGGGGCGAACAATGAGCAGTTCTTC	CASRRAGANNEQFF	TRBJ2-1	NA	TRBV27	once
TGTGCCAGCAGCTTGGATCCGGTGAAAGAGACCCAGTACTTC	CASSLDPVKETQYF	TRBJ2-5	NA	TRBV5-5	NA
TGCGCCAGCAGCGGAGACTTATTAACAGGGTACGACTATGGCTACACCTTC	CASSGDLLTGYDYGYTF	TRBJ1-2	NA	TRBV5-1	NA
TGTGCTAGCAGCTTAGATCTAACTATGCGTACAGGGTTTGGGGAGCAGTACTTC	CASSLDLTMRTGFGEQYF	TRBJ2-7	NA	TRBV7-7	NA
TGTGCCAGCAGTTTAGGCGAGTGGGGCTACACCTTC	CASSLGEWGYTF	TRBJ1-2	NA	TRBV12-3/TRBV12-4	NA
TGCGCCAGCAGCCCGGGACGGAATAATGAAAAACTGTTTTTT	CASSPGRNNEKLFF	TRBJ1-4	NA	TRBV5-1	NA
TGTGCCAGCAGCTTATACCTCGAAATAAAAACGAATGAGCAGTTCTTC	CASSLYLEIKTNEQFF	TRBJ2-1	NA	TRBV7-9	NA
TGTGCCATCAGTGAGGTATCGCGGGGGGAGTATCGGCAGTATTTT	CAISEVSRGEYRQYF	TRBJ2-3	TRBD2	TRBV10-3	NA
TGTGCCAGCAGCCAATTTGGGATGAACACTGAAGCTTTCTTT	CASSQFGMNTEAFF	TRBJ1-1	NA	TRBV4-2	NA
TGTGCCAGCAGCTTAACGCCAGGGAGTAACTATGGCTACACCTTC	CASSLTPGSNYGYTF	TRBJ1-2	NA	TRBV7-3	NA
TGTGCCAGCAGGACTCTAGCGGGGGGTACAGATACGCAGTATTTT	CASRTLAGGTDTQYF	TRBJ2-3	TRBD2	TRBV11-2	NA
TGCAGTGCTTCCAGGGATGGCTACACCTTC	CSASRDGYTF	TRBJ1-2	NA	TRBV20-1	NA